These 12 T cell receptor beta chains were all obtained from the same sample, sequenced in a study of CD8+CD57+ T cells in acquired aplastic anemia. The template used for profiling TCR beta VDJ and CDR3 was genomic DNA. One entry per CDR3 protein results from TCRdb running MiXCR on the reads. The sample holds around 64,000 distinct CDR3 sequences, under 55% seen once. Sequences were obtained from sorted CD4+, CD8+, or CD8+CD57+ T cells (not recorded which) from PBMCs. The receptor source for this set is a human donor in good health, serving as a control.

The V and J genes are TRBV7-2 and TRBJ1-2, with no clear D. Trimming removed 5 bases at V and 4 bases at J, with 11 bases between. Germline CDR1 SGHTA, CDR2 FQGNSA. There are 13 residues in the CDR3. CDR3 coding DNA: TGTGCCAGCAGCCCGGCGGCCTTCTATGGCTACACCTTC. Amino acids: CASSPAAFYGYTF.

This clonotype has more than one count but fewer than ten. This chain joins TRBV2 and TRBJ2-7, with D uncertain. V lost 4 bases and J lost 9, with 7 bases in between. The germline gives CDR1 SNHLY, CDR2 FYNNEI. This CDR3 is built from 10 residues. The CDR3 protein is CASSGTRQYV. As DNA, the CDR3 is TGTGCCAGCAGTGGGACCAGGCAGTACGTC.

This clonotype was picked up many times. This chain links TRBV20-1 with TRBJ2-3; D may correspond to TRBD1 or TRBD2 (5 bases each). CDR1 and CDR2 from the germline V gene are DFQATT and SNEGSKA (reference sequence). V lost 3 bases, J lost 4 bases, and 20 bases lay in between. The CDR3 runs 16 residues. The CDR3 sequence: CSARGSREKVPDTQYF. In DNA form, the CDR3 reads TGCAGTGCTAGGGGCTCCAGGGAGAAGGTTCCAGATACGCAGTATTTT.

The rearrangement links TRBV9 to TRBJ1-5, with TRBD1 as a possible D gene (5 bases). The CDR3 sequence is 12 residues long. Germline-derived CDR1 and CDR2 are SGDLS and YYNGEE. V was pared by 7 bases and J by 4 bases, with 9 bases between. As DNA, the CDR3 is TGTGCCAGCGGTCGGGGGAATCAGCCCCAGCATTTT. Amino acids: CASGRGNQPQHF.

A note on this clonotype: This may arise from a read error, as a much more abundant clone is one base away. The V call is TRBV6-1, the J call TRBJ2-2; 8 nucleotides agree with TRBD2. CDR3 size: 13 residues. Germline CDR1 reads MNHNS; CDR2 reads SASEGT. CDR3 coding DNA: TGTGCCAGCACCATGAGGGTCGGGAGGGAGCTGCTTTTT. This encodes CASTMRVGRELLF.

The table lists this clonotype with a count of one. The J gene is TRBJ2-7, the V gene TRBV2, with D uncertain. V gave up 4 bases and J gave up 6 bases, with 4 bases separating them. CDR3 length: 10 residues. Germline CDR1 reads SNHLY; CDR2 reads FYNNEI. The DNA of the CDR3 is TGTGCCAGCAGTGTCTTCGAGCAGTACTTC. Its translation: CASSVFEQYF.

This clonotype was detected many times. This chain uses TRBV28 with TRBJ2-7; a possible D gene is TRBD1 (7 bases). The CDR3 has 16 amino acids. Per the germline V gene, CDR1 is MDHEN and CDR2 is SYDVKM. Trimming removed 6 bases from V and 3 bases from J, with 21 bases in between. CDR3 nucleotides: TGTGCCAGCAGGACCGGGTCAGGGGGGTCTTTCTACGAGCAGTACTTC. Translating it yields CASRTGSGGSFYEQYF.

The chain combines TRBV7-2 with TRBJ1-6, with a tentative D call TRBD1 (5 bases). The germline gives CDR1 SGHTA, CDR2 FQGNSA. The CDR3 runs 12 residues. In DNA, the CDR3 is TGTGCAGCGGGGGGAGTCAATTCACCCCTCCACTTT. Its translation: CAAGGVNSPLHF.

This clonotype counts as medium-sized. V is TRBV7-2 and J is TRBJ2-7; possibly TRBD2 for D (6 bases). V was pared by 0 bases and J by 6 bases, with 9 bases between. This CDR3 has 13 amino acids. Germline V gene lookup returns CDR1 SGHTA and CDR2 FQGNSA. The CDR3 nucleotides read TGTGCCAGCAGCTTAGCGTGGAGGGGCGAGCAGTACTTC. Translating gives CASSLAWRGEQYF.

This clonotype was seen just once. This chain uses TRBV19 with TRBJ2-3, with 9 positions matching TRBD1. Germline loops: CDR1 LNHDA, CDR2 SQIVND (reference sequence). The V gene end was trimmed by 6 bases and the J gene end by 1 base; junction bases not matched to a gene: 2. There are 14 residues in the CDR3. CDR3: CASRRDRGTDTQYF. In DNA form, the CDR3 reads TGTGCCAGTAGAAGGGACAGGGGCACAGATACGCAGTATTTT.

The rearrangement joins TRBV19 to TRBJ2-7, with 12 bases matching TRBD2. CDR3 length: 15 amino acids. With V trimmed by 10 bases and J by 4 bases, 11 bases remained unmatched. Germline loops: CDR1 LNHDA, CDR2 SQIVND (reference sequence). The CDR3 DNA reads TGTGCCACCGCCCTAGCGGGAGGGCCGAATTACGAGCAGTACTTC. Protein: CATALAGGPNYEQYF.

Sample share makes this clonotype medium-sized. The V gene is TRBV2, the J gene TRBJ1-5; tentatively, D is TRBD1 (6 bases). Germline V lookup: CDR1 SNHLY, CDR2 FYNNEI. Trimming removed 6 bases from V and 9 bases from J, with 18 bases in between. The CDR3 length is 14 residues. This chain's CDR3 is CASSGTGWVAPQHF. CDR3 DNA sequence: TGTGCCAGCAGCGGAACAGGGTGGGTGGCGCCCCAGCATTTT.